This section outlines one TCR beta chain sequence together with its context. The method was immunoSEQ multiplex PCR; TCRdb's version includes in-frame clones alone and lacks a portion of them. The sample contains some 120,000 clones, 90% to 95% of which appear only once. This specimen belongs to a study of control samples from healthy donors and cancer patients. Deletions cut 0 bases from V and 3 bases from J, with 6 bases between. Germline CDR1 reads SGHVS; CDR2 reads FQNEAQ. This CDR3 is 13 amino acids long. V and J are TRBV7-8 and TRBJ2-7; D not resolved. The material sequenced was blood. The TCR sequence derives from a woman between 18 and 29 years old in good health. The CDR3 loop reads CASSLAPGYEQYF. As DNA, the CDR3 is TGTGCCAGCAGCTTAGCGCCTGGCTACGAGCAGTACTTC.